What follows are 19 T cell receptor beta chains derived from one specimen sequenced in a study of OX40 agonist ivuxolimab in advanced cancers. Measured with immunoSEQ multiplex PCR; TCRdb has only the in-frame clones, and not every one. Here the sample spans some 87,000 clones, roughly 87% being singletons. The input for sequencing was CD4+ or CD8+ T cells sorted from blood, taken in a trial of the OX40 agonist ivuxolimab. The receptors stem from an adult with an advanced solid tumor such as melanoma, head and neck, liver or kidney cancer.

This clone was recorded only once. The chain recombines TRBV5-1 with TRBJ2-3; D gene unclear. Trimming shortened V by 7 bases and J by 1 base, and 10 bases separated the two germline ends. Germline assignment: CDR1 SGHRS and CDR2 YFSETQ. CDR3 length equals 13 residues. In DNA form, the CDR3 reads TGCGCCAGCCGAGAGATCGGCACAGATACGCAGTATTTT. Translated, it gives CASREIGTDTQYF.

The chain uses TRBV5-1 and TRBJ2-7; 9 positions match TRBD1. Germline CDR1 SGHRS, CDR2 YFSETQ. This CDR3 comprises 14 residues. The junction had 6 bases not matched to a gene; V was cut back by 4 bases and J by 4 bases. Written as DNA, the CDR3 is TGCGCCAGCAGCGGACGGGACAGGGTTTACGAGCAGTACTTC. Translation: CASSGRDRVYEQYF.

The chain couples TRBV9 to TRBJ2-3; D is perhaps TRBD2 (5 bases). Germline CDR1 reads SGDLS; CDR2 reads YYNGEE. CDR3 size: 16 residues. V gave up 0 bases and J gave up 2 bases, with 13 bases separating them. The CDR3 spells CASSVEGRGSTDTQYF. The CDR3 region has the DNA TGTGCCAGCAGCGTAGAAGGCCGGGGATCCACAGATACGCAGTATTTT.

The J gene is TRBJ1-5, the V gene TRBV7-3; possible D gene TRBD1, 6 bases. The CDR3 has 12 amino acids. Trimming cost V 5 bases and J 8 bases, with 10 bases left between them. CDR1 is SGHTA, CDR2 FQGTGA, per germline. The CDR3 DNA reads TGTGCCAGCAGCGCGGACAGAAAGCCCCAGCATTTT. The encoded protein is CASSADRKPQHF. Variable domain in full (rest from reference TRBV7-3 and TRBJ1-5): GAGVSQTPSNKVTEKGKYVELRCDPISGHTALYWYRQSLGQGPEFLIYFQGTGAADDSGLPNDRFFAVRPEGSVSTLKIQRTERGDSAVYLCASSADRKPQHFGDGTRLSIL.

The chain uses TRBV19 and TRBJ1-2, with D possibly being TRBD1 (5 bases). Trimming shortened V by 5 bases and J by 4 bases, and 14 bases separated the two germline ends. Germline CDR1 is LNHDA and CDR2 is SQIVND (reference sequence). The CDR3 extends over 14 amino acids. The CDR3 region is CASSPGGRVYGYTF. Written as DNA, the CDR3 is TGTGCCAGTAGTCCCGGCGGCAGGGTCTATGGCTACACCTTC.

The rearrangement links TRBV5-1 to TRBJ2-5, with TRBD1 matching over 9 bases. The V gene's germline CDR1 is SGHRS and CDR2 YFSETQ. This CDR3 contains 14 residues. Trimming at V came to 5 bases and at J to 4 bases, leaving 6 bases not matched to a gene. Here the CDR3 reads CASRTQGAGETQYF. The CDR3 nucleotides read TGCGCCAGCAGAACACAGGGGGCAGGAGAGACCCAGTACTTC.

This clone was counted only a few times. The V gene is TRBV9, the J gene TRBJ2-5, with D maybe TRBD1 (6 bases). V lost 4 bases to trimming and J lost 5 bases, with 12 bases between them. The CDR3 is made up of 13 amino acids. Germline CDR1 reads SGDLS; CDR2 reads YYNGEE. The CDR3 region is CASSNRVGETQYF. The CDR3 DNA is TGTGCCAGCAGCAACAGGGTTGGGGAGACCCAGTACTTC.

This clone was counted a single time. The chain links TRBV5-4 to TRBJ2-2; a weak D match, TRBD1 (6 bases). CDR1 is SGHNT, CDR2 YYREEE, per germline (reference sequence). The CDR3 contains 16 residues. With 4 bases removed from V and 0 bases from J, the gap between germline ends came to 13 bases. This CDR3 reads CASSAFTGSNTGELFF. The DNA of the CDR3 is TGTGCCAGCAGCGCTTTTACAGGGTCGAACACCGGGGAGCTGTTTTTT.

On this clone itself: The same CDR3 can be traced to other DNA sequences in this sample. This chain joins TRBV4-3 and TRBJ2-7, with 10 bases identical to TRBD2. Trimming took 0 bases from V and 1 from J; bases not matched to a gene: 3. The CDR3 has 16 residues. Germline CDR1 is LGHNA and CDR2 is YSLEER. The CDR3 sequence is CASSQDRTSGSYEQYF. Written as DNA, the CDR3 is TGCGCCAGCAGCCAAGATCGGACTAGCGGATCCTACGAGCAGTACTTC.

The chain links TRBV7-2 to TRBJ2-2; D is ambiguous. The CDR3 extends over 17 amino acids. Germline V gene sequence: CDR1 SGHTA, CDR2 FQGNSA. Trimming removed 0 bases from V and 3 bases from J, with 14 bases in between. The CDR3 loop is CASSLALVGPHTGELFF. The CDR3 region has the DNA TGTGCCAGCAGCTTAGCGCTAGTAGGACCCCACACCGGGGAGCTGTTTTTT.

This rearrangement joins TRBV28 to TRBJ1-1, with D maybe TRBD1 (5 bases). V dropped 5 bases and J dropped 4 bases, with 14 bases sitting between them. This CDR3 is 14 amino acids long. CDR1 is MDHEN, CDR2 SYDVKM, per germline. The CDR3 bases are TGTGCCAGCAGTCTTGGGTATGGGGGCACTGAAGCTTTCTTT. It codes for CASSLGYGGTEAFF.

This sequence joins TRBV19 and TRBJ2-7; tentative D call: TRBD2 (6 bases). Per germline, CDR1 LNHDA and CDR2 SQIVND (reference sequence). CDR3 length: 15 residues. Trimming shortened V by 2 bases and J by 1 base, and 12 bases separated the two germline ends. CDR3 loop: CASSITGVSSYEQYF. Written as DNA, the CDR3 is TGTGCCAGTAGTATAACGGGAGTTTCGTCCTACGAGCAGTACTTC.

The V and J genes are TRBV7-2 and TRBJ2-7; 14 bases match TRBD2. The CDR3 extends over 16 amino acids. Germline V gene data show CDR1 as SGHTA and CDR2 as FQGNSA. V dropped 2 bases and J dropped 5; count of bases not matched to a gene: 5. CDR3 in DNA: TGTGCCAGCAGCTTACCGGGACTAGCGGGAGTGGACGAGCAGTACTTC. It specifies CASSLPGLAGVDEQYF.

V gene TRBV19 combines with J gene TRBJ2-7; 8 positions agree with TRBD1. V trimming: 0 bases; J trimming: 2 bases; junction bases outside the gene matches: 3. Germline V gives CDR1 LNHDA, CDR2 SQIVND (reference sequence). The CDR3 totals 15 residues. CDR3 in DNA: TGTGCCAGTAGTATAGAAGGGACAGGCGCCTACGAGCAGTACTTC. Translated, it gives CASSIEGTGAYEQYF.

The rearrangement uses TRBV10-2 and TRBJ2-1, with D maybe TRBD2 (6 bases). V lost 5 bases and J lost 6, with 17 bases in between. CDR1 is WSHSY, CDR2 SAAADI, per germline. The CDR3 runs to 15 residues. This chain's CDR3 is CASSSRLVSGNEQFF. DNA for the CDR3: TGCGCCAGCAGTTCCAGACTAGTTTCCGGCAATGAGCAGTTCTTC.

The J gene is TRBJ2-1, the V gene TRBV27, with D possibly being TRBD1 or TRBD2 (5 bases each). CDR3 length: 14 residues. Germline loops: CDR1 MNHEY, CDR2 SMNVEV (reference sequence). Trimming removed 6 bases at V and 1 base at J, with 10 bases between. The DNA of the CDR3 is TGTGCCAGCAGGGGGGTTGCTTCCTACAATGAGCAGTTCTTC. Its translation is CASRGVASYNEQFF.

The chain combines TRBV6-5 with TRBJ2-1, with unresolved D. CDR1 is MNHEY and CDR2 is SVGAGI in the germline V gene. This CDR3 region has 15 residues. Between the trimmed V and J ends, which lost 0 bases and 3 bases, there was a span of 9 bases. The CDR3 nucleotides are TGTGCCAGCAGTTACTCGGCTGGCTTCTACAATGAGCAGTTCTTC. Its translation: CASSYSAGFYNEQFF.

J is TRBJ2-7 and V is TRBV7-9; D not certain. This CDR3 region has 18 residues. Trimming removed 3 bases from V and 3 bases from J, with 24 bases in between. Germline V gene data show CDR1 as SEHNR and CDR2 as FQNEAQ (reference sequence). Written as DNA, the CDR3 is TGTGCCAGCAGCTTCCCCCTTCAGACAAGGTACCCCTTCTACGAGCAGTACTTC. This sequence encodes CASSFPLQTRYPFYEQYF.

The chain combines TRBV5-1 with TRBJ2-5; tentative D call: TRBD1 (5 bases). This CDR3 is built from 13 residues. Trimming removed 4 bases at V and 5 bases at J, with 12 bases between. Germline V gives CDR1 SGHRS, CDR2 YFSETQ. The chain's CDR3 is CASSLSPGETQYF. CDR3 in DNA: TGCGCCAGCAGCCTTTCCCCAGGGGAGACCCAGTACTTC.